Below, one T cell receptor (beta chain) is given with its context. CDR1 is SGDLS, CDR2 YYNGEE, per germline. The CDR3 consists of 14 residues. V lost 4 bases and J 7 bases, leaving 15 bases between the germline ends. This sample is part of a study of cytomegalovirus exposure and HLA in healthy donors. The PCR contained 60 Vbeta and 13 Jbeta primers. Generated by immunoSEQ multiplex PCR, the TCRdb table keeps only in-frame clones and is missing some. The table has approximately 120,000 clones, approximately 80% seen once. The chain carries TRBV9 and TRBJ2-1; the D gene is possibly TRBD2 (5 bases). The receptor was isolated from a woman aged 40 to 50 in good health and CMV-seropositive. The sequencing input was PBMCs. CDR3 residues: CASSQRGIKNEQFF. The CDR3 coding sequence is TGTGCCAGCAGCCAAAGAGGGATTAAGAATGAGCAGTTCTTC.